This T cell receptor beta chain was captured by sequencing in a study of shared clonotypes between healthy human individuals. Clones were sequenced by immunoSEQ multiplex PCR, and TCRdb holds only the in-frame ones, with some missing. Of a few million clones listed, more than 85% were seen once; the top ten hold about 0.37%. Germline trimming cut 7 bases from V and 1 base from J; bases unmatched to any gene: 3. From germline, CDR1 is SGHTA and CDR2 FQGTGA. The CDR3 totals 13 residues. The sequence came from a man aged 18 to 30 in good health. Some clones in this sample may be carry-over from other donors' samples. This chain joins TRBV7-3 and TRBJ1-1, with 7 bases aligning to TRBD1. The sequenced material came from naive CD4+ T cells from PBMCs. Stated subset: CD45RA+ positively selected. The CDR3 DNA reads as TGTGCCAGCACACAGGGGCGGAACACTGAAGCTTTCTTT. Translation: CASTQGRNTEAFF.